This T cell receptor beta chain is drawn from a study of blood T cell repertoires in COVID-19. The ends lost 2 bases at V and 4 bases at J; junction bases unmatched: 4. Germline CDR1 reads LGHDT; CDR2 reads YNNKEL (reference sequence). This CDR3 spans 14 amino acids. Produced via immunoSEQ multiplex PCR; TCRdb's table is partial and in-frame only. This table holds hundreds of thousands of clones, roughly 84% found once. Sequencing input: PBMCs or T cells enriched from blood (not recorded which). The sequence was obtained from a woman between 40 and 55 years old who had recovered from COVID-19. The V gene is TRBV3-1 (or the pseudogene TRBV3-2), the J gene TRBJ2-5; 7 positions match TRBD2. DNA for the CDR3: TGTGCCAGCAGCCAACGGGGACTAACAGAGACCCAGTACTTC. This encodes CASSQRGLTETQYF.